This T cell receptor (beta chain) was documented in a study of cytomegalovirus exposure and HLA in healthy donors. 60 Vbeta and 13 Jbeta primers were used in PCR. Profiled with immunoSEQ multiplex PCR; TCRdb holds only in-frame clones, not every one. The table has around 110,000 clones, 65% to 90% seen once. This clone was observed a handful of times. The CDR3 is 18 amino acids. Germline V lookup: CDR1 SGHAT, CDR2 FQNNGV. V was clipped by 2 bases and J by 5 bases; unmatched bases: 17. Sequencing was done on a sample of PBMCs. The clonotype originates from a woman aged 25 to 39 in good health and CMV-seronegative. This sequence joins TRBV11-2 and TRBJ1-1, with 7 bases fitting TRBD1. The chain's CDR3 is CASSLLTRGRQGRTEAFF. CDR3 bases: TGTGCCAGCAGCTTACTAACCCGAGGGAGACAGGGAAGGACTGAAGCTTTCTTT.